These 32 T cell receptor beta chains share one sample of origin, sequenced in a study of blood T cell repertoires in COVID-19. Produced via immunoSEQ multiplex PCR; TCRdb's table is partial and in-frame only. This table holds roughly 200,000 clones, about 88% found once. Sequences were obtained from PBMCs or T cells enriched from blood (not recorded which). Source of these receptors: a woman between 40 and 55 years old in a cohort exposed to, infected with or recovered from COVID-19 (not recorded which).

The chain couples TRBV7-9 to TRBJ2-3, with 11 bases aligning to TRBD2. V shed 9 bases and J 3 bases; nucleotides not matched to a gene: 2. The germline V gene has CDR1 SEHNR and CDR2 FQNEAQ (reference sequence). There are 13 residues in the CDR3. This chain's CDR3 is CASGTSGTDTQYF. CDR3 nucleotides: TGTGCCAGTGGGACTAGCGGTACAGATACGCAGTATTTT.

V usage is TRBV6-5 and J usage is TRBJ2-5; weak D call: TRBD2 (5 bases). CDR3 length: 13 amino acids. With 5 bases removed from V and 6 bases from J, the gap between germline ends came to 13 bases. Germline CDR1 and CDR2: MNHEY and SVGAGI. CDR3: CASSRGLTQTQYF. The CDR3 DNA follows: TGTGCCAGCAGTCGCGGACTGACACAGACCCAGTACTTC.

The rearrangement joins TRBV3-1 (or the pseudogene TRBV3-2) to TRBJ2-1, with 7 bases lining up with TRBD2. This CDR3 has 13 amino acids. V shed 4 bases and J 4 bases; nucleotides not matched to a gene: 1. CDR1 and CDR2 (germline): LGHDT, YNNKEL (reference sequence). CDR3 in amino acids: CASSLAGYNEQFF. The CDR3, as DNA: TGTGCCAGCAGCCTAGCGGGTTACAATGAGCAGTTCTTC.

In this sample, this clone turned up a few times. The chain carries TRBV5-6 and TRBJ1-3, with TRBD1 matching 10 bases. CDR3 length: 15 residues. Germline CDR1 SGHDT, CDR2 YYEEEE. After removal of 2 bases from V and 2 bases from J, the junction contained 1 base not matched to a gene. CDR3 sequence: CASSFGTGAGNTIYF. CDR3 in DNA: TGTGCCAGCAGCTTCGGGACAGGGGCTGGAAACACCATATATTTT.

The J gene is TRBJ2-2, the V gene TRBV3-1 (or the pseudogene TRBV3-2); 8 nucleotides align to TRBD2. V was pared by 3 bases and J by 5 bases, with 11 bases of the junction left unmatched. Germline V gives CDR1 LGHDT, CDR2 YNNKEL (reference sequence). The CDR3 contains 17 residues. The CDR3 sequence: CASSQEIGGGGTGELFF. CDR3 bases: TGTGCCAGCAGCCAGGAAATTGGCGGCGGGGGGACCGGGGAGCTGTTTTTT.

This clone was seen just once. The chain is built from TRBV6-5 and TRBJ1-4; D may be TRBD1 (6 bases). The CDR3 consists of 14 residues. The V gene's germline CDR1 is MNHEY and CDR2 SVGAGI. Trimming cost V 6 bases and J 2 bases, with 10 bases left between them. The CDR3 here is CASRWTATNEKLFF. CDR3 DNA sequence: TGTGCCAGCAGGTGGACAGCGACTAATGAAAAACTGTTTTTT.

The chain carries TRBV15 and TRBJ2-7; possible D gene TRBD1, 6 bases. V gave up 0 bases and J gave up 6 bases, with 18 bases separating them. The length of the CDR3 is 16 residues. CDR1 and CDR2 from the germline V gene are LNHNV and YYDKDF (reference sequence). The CDR3 reads CATSRDQYRAPSEQYF. The CDR3 DNA follows: TGTGCCACCAGCAGAGATCAGTACAGGGCGCCCTCCGAGCAGTACTTC.

This rearrangement joins TRBV4-1 to TRBJ1-2; D possibly corresponds to TRBD1 (6 bases). The CDR3 length is 15 residues. CDR1 and CDR2 (germline): MGHRA, YSYEKL. V gave up 0 bases and J gave up 5 bases, with 13 bases separating them. As DNA, the CDR3 is TGCGCCAGCAGCCAAGACAGGGGTGGACTTTATGGCTACACCTTC. Protein sequence: CASSQDRGGLYGYTF.

The chain links TRBV7-9 to TRBJ2-1, with 14 bases lining up with TRBD2. The CDR3 sequence is 19 residues long. The germline V gene has CDR1 SEHNR and CDR2 FQNEAQ (reference sequence). Trimming removed 5 bases from V and 0 bases from J; junction bases left unmatched: 9. The CDR3 nucleotides are TGTGCCAGCAGCCACCCGGGACTAGCGGGGGACGGCTCCTACAATGAGCAGTTCTTC. Encoded protein: CASSHPGLAGDGSYNEQFF. Full variable domain (rest looked up from reference TRBV7-9 and TRBJ2-1): DTGVSQNPRHKITKRGQNVTFRCDPISEHNRLYWYRQTLGQGPEFLTYFQNEAQLEKSRLLSDRFSAERPKGSFSTLEIQRTEQGDSAMYLCASSHPGLAGDGSYNEQFFGPGTRLTVL.

CDR3: CASRTSGRGTGELFF. The CDR3 DNA reads TGTGCCAGTAGGACTAGCGGGAGAGGAACCGGGGAGCTGTTTTTT. The rearrangement links TRBV19 to TRBJ2-2; TRBD2 aligns across 12 bases. This CDR3 contains 15 residues. The germline gives CDR1 LNHDA, CDR2 SQIVND (reference sequence). V shed 6 bases and J 5 bases; nucleotides not matched to a gene: 4.

This chain joins TRBV9 and TRBJ2-6; D may be TRBD1 (6 bases). This CDR3 is 16 amino acids long. Germline values: CDR1 SGDLS, CDR2 YYNGEE. The V and J ends lost 4 bases and 0 bases respectively, with 11 bases between them. The CDR3 loop is CASSFNRVSGANVLTF. In nucleotides, the CDR3 is TGTGCCAGCAGCTTCAACAGGGTCTCTGGGGCCAACGTCCTGACTTTC.

The V call is TRBV5-6, the J call TRBJ1-1; no firm D call. CDR3 length: 12 residues. CDR1 is SGHDT, CDR2 YYEEEE, per germline. V was cut by 4 bases and J by 3 bases, with 7 bases left in between. The CDR3 spells CASSRLYTEAFF. In nucleotides, the CDR3 is TGTGCCAGCAGCCGGTTGTACACTGAAGCTTTCTTT.

The V gene is TRBV27, the J gene TRBJ2-3, with TRBD2 matching 8 bases. The CDR3 totals 15 residues. V lost 6 bases, J lost 4 bases, and 9 bases stayed unmatched. Germline V gives CDR1 MNHEY, CDR2 SMNVEV (reference sequence). The CDR3 nucleotides are TGTGCCAGCAGCCCTCAGCGGGAGTTCCCAGATACGCAGTATTTT. Translating it yields CASSPQREFPDTQYF.

The CDR3 loop is CASGLVLQGLRTEAFF. The CDR3 nucleotides are TGTGCTAGTGGTTTGGTTCTTCAGGGCTTGAGAACTGAAGCTTTCTTT. The chain carries TRBV12-5 and TRBJ1-1; possible D gene TRBD1, 5 bases. The CDR3 is 16 amino acids. In germline, CDR1 is LGHNT, CDR2 FRNRAP. V shed 0 bases and J shed 5 bases, with 16 bases lying between them. Complete variable domain (other parts from reference TRBV12-5 and TRBJ1-1): DARVTQTPRHKVTEMGQEVTMRCQPILGHNTVFWYRQTMMQGLELLAYFRNRAPLDDSGMPKDRFSAEMPDATLATLKIQPSEPRDSAVYFCASGLVLQGLRTEAFFGQGTRLTVV.

The V gene is TRBV5-1, the J gene TRBJ1-2; D is possibly TRBD1 (5 bases). The germline CDR1 and CDR2 sequences are SGHRS and YFSETQ. The CDR3 is 14 amino acids. V was cut by 4 bases and J by 3 bases, with 13 bases left in between. For the CDR3, the DNA is TGCGCCAGCAGCCCGGGGGGTCTCTACTATGGCTACACCTTC. This translates into CASSPGGLYYGYTF. The full variable domain, with the rest looked up from reference TRBV5-1 and TRBJ1-2, is KAGVTQTPRYLIKTRGQQVTLSCSPISGHRSVSWYQQTPGQGLQFLFEYFSETQRNKGNFPGRFSGRQFSNSRSEMNVSTLELGDSALYLCASSPGGLYYGYTFGSGTRLTVV.

The V and J genes are TRBV7-8 and TRBJ1-2; D is undetermined. The germline V gene has CDR1 SGHVS and CDR2 FQNEAQ. V dropped 1 base and J dropped 4 bases, with 10 bases sitting between them. The CDR3 runs to 14 residues. The CDR3 DNA sequence: TGTGCCAGCAGCTTAGGACGGGGTGGCTATGGCTACACCTTC. Protein product: CASSLGRGGYGYTF.

The gene calls are TRBV5-4 and TRBJ2-3; D gene ambiguous. This CDR3 comprises 14 residues. CDR1 SGHNT and CDR2 YYREEE come from the germline V gene (reference sequence). Trimming removed 1 base from V and 14 bases from J, with 20 bases in between. The CDR3 DNA follows: TGTGCCAGCAGCTTGCGAGGTTTGCAGAGTAGTCCGTATTTT. Encoded protein: CASSLRGLQSSPYF.

The chain has TRBV6-2 or TRBV6-3 and TRBJ2-7; TRBD1 agrees at 8 bases. The germline CDR1 and CDR2 sequences are MNHEY and SVGEGT. V was pared by 5 bases and J by 1 base, with 4 bases of the junction left unmatched. The CDR3 totals 14 residues. CDR3 in DNA: TGTGCCAGCAGTCAACGGACAGGGTCCTACGAGCAGTACTTC. This translates into CASSQRTGSYEQYF.

The rearrangement links TRBV9 to TRBJ2-1, with D possibly matching TRBD2 (6 bases). This CDR3 has 15 residues. V lost 2 bases to trimming and J lost 5 bases, with 14 bases between them. Germline V gene data show CDR1 as SGDLS and CDR2 as YYNGEE. The CDR3 reads CASSVGIRENNEQFF. In DNA form, the CDR3 reads TGTGCCAGCAGCGTGGGTATACGGGAGAACAATGAGCAGTTCTTC.

This chain joins TRBV9 and TRBJ2-7; 9 bases fit TRBD2. Trimming took 3 bases from V and 5 from J; bases not matched to a gene: 15. This CDR3 has 17 amino acids. Germline V gives CDR1 SGDLS, CDR2 YYNGEE. In DNA form, the CDR3 reads TGTGCCAGCAGCGCGTACGTAGCGGGAGATAATTATGACGAGCAGTACTTC. Translation gives CASSAYVAGDNYDEQYF.

The rearrangement joins TRBV7-6 to TRBJ2-1, with 7 positions matching TRBD2. V lost 5 bases and J lost 1; bases outside the gene matches: 11. The CDR3 spans 17 residues. Germline V CDR1 and CDR2: SGHVS, FNYEAQ. DNA of the CDR3: TGTGCCAGCAGCCCTAGTGCGGCGGGAGAGTCCTACAATGAGCAGTTCTTC. Its protein product is CASSPSAAGESYNEQFF.

CDR3 amino acids: CASSLILDREVSNEQFF. The CDR3 DNA is TGCGCCAGCAGCCTAATCCTAGACAGGGAAGTGAGCAATGAGCAGTTCTTC. This rearrangement joins TRBV4-1 to TRBJ2-1; 7 nucleotides match TRBD1. V dropped 4 bases and J dropped 6; count of bases not matched to a gene: 15. In germline, CDR1 is MGHRA, CDR2 YSYEKL. The CDR3 has 17 amino acids.

This clone was seen just once. The chain uses TRBV7-9 and TRBJ1-4; D is uncertain. Trimming left V 4 bases short and J 2 bases short, with 11 bases between. CDR3 length equals 15 residues. Germline V gene lookup returns CDR1 SEHNR and CDR2 FQNEAQ (reference sequence). The CDR3 sequence is CASSSAVSTNEKLFF. The CDR3 DNA reads as TGTGCCAGCAGCTCAGCCGTGTCTACTAATGAAAAACTGTTTTTT.

The V gene is TRBV4-1, the J gene TRBJ1-2; possibly TRBD1 for D (6 bases). The V gene lost 5 bases and the J gene lost 8 bases, with 24 bases spanning the gap. Per germline, CDR1 MGHRA and CDR2 YSYEKL. This CDR3 contains 16 residues. CDR3 sequence (DNA): TGCGCCAGCAGCTATCTCGGACAGCTCCCCTATGGAGGCTACACCTTC. Its translation: CASSYLGQLPYGGYTF.

The DNA for the CDR3 is TGTGCCAGTAGTATAGCGTTTAGCGGGTTCCGGGGGAATGAGCAGTTCTTC. It specifies CASSIAFSGFRGNEQFF. J is TRBJ2-1 and V is TRBV19; TRBD2 agrees at 7 bases. The CDR3 has 17 amino acids. The trim removed 1 base at V and 7 bases at J, leaving 13 bases unmatched. Germline CDR1 is LNHDA and CDR2 is SQIVND (reference sequence).

The V and J genes are TRBV4-1 and TRBJ2-1; a possible D gene is TRBD1 (6 bases). Germline-derived CDR1 and CDR2 are MGHRA and YSYEKL. The CDR3 length is 15 residues. V lost 1 base to trimming and J lost 3 bases, with 10 bases between them. This chain's CDR3 is CASSQGKGDYNEQFF. DNA of the CDR3: TGCGCCAGCAGCCAAGGGAAGGGGGACTACAATGAGCAGTTCTTC.

This clone was seen only once. V and J are TRBV19 and TRBJ2-7, with TRBD2 identical over 7 bases. Germline assignment: CDR1 LNHDA and CDR2 SQIVND (reference sequence). V was clipped by 1 base and J by 2 bases; unmatched bases: 8. CDR3 length: 16 amino acids. CDR3 sequence: CASSIVWGGLTYEQYF. The CDR3 nucleotides are TGTGCCAGTAGTATAGTATGGGGAGGGCTCACCTACGAGCAGTACTTC.

The rearrangement uses TRBV10-3 and TRBJ1-4; D is perhaps TRBD1 (5 bases). The V gene lost 0 bases and the J gene lost 3 bases, with 8 bases spanning the gap. CDR1 and CDR2 (germline): ENHRY, SYGVKD. CDR3 length: 15 amino acids. DNA for the CDR3: TGTGCCATCAGTGAGTCGCCAGGGTCTAATGAAAAACTGTTTTTT. Protein sequence: CAISESPGSNEKLFF.

V and J are TRBV12-5 and TRBJ2-7; 9 nucleotides line up with TRBD2. The CDR3 is made up of 14 amino acids. Trimming took 6 bases from V and 7 from J; bases not matched to a gene: 10. Germline CDR1 LGHNT, CDR2 FRNRAP. CDR3 sequence (DNA): TGTGCTAGTGGCCCTGATAGCGGGAGTCTTGAGCAGTACTTC. It encodes CASGPDSGSLEQYF.

This clone was observed a handful of times. The chain uses TRBV5-6 and TRBJ2-7, with 10 bases that match TRBD2. V was pared by 0 bases and J by 2 bases, with 11 bases of the junction left unmatched. Germline V lookup: CDR1 SGHDT, CDR2 YYEEEE. CDR3 length: 18 residues. CDR3 loop: CASSLGLAGELSAYEQYF. The DNA for the CDR3 is TGTGCCAGCAGCTTGGGGCTAGCGGGAGAACTAAGCGCCTACGAGCAGTACTTC.

The chain joins TRBV11-2 to TRBJ2-7; no firm D call. Germline lookup yields CDR1 SGHAT and CDR2 FQNNGV. The CDR3 spans 15 residues. V lost 0 bases, J lost 0 bases, and 9 bases lay in between. CDR3 protein: CASSLEATSSYEQYF. The CDR3 DNA reads as TGTGCCAGCAGCTTAGAGGCGACAAGCTCCTACGAGCAGTACTTC. Looking up the rest from reference TRBV11-2 and TRBJ2-7 gives the full variable domain: EAGVAQSPRYKIIEKRQSVAFWCNPISGHATLYWYQQILGQGPKLLIQFQNNGVVDDSQLPKDRFSAERLKGVDSTLKIQPAKLEDSAVYLCASSLEATSSYEQYFGPGTRLTVT.

V and J are TRBV5-6 and TRBJ1-1, with D perhaps TRBD1 (6 bases). The germline CDR1 and CDR2 sequences are SGHDT and YYEEEE. The germline V and J ends were trimmed by 4 bases and 8 bases, with 9 bases remaining between them. The length of the CDR3 is 11 residues. The CDR3 here is CASSTDREAFF. In DNA form, the CDR3 reads TGTGCCAGCAGCACGGACAGAGAAGCTTTCTTT.